The clone carrying this T cell receptor beta chain was detected only a few times. The data stem from a study of T-cell reconstitution after alpha-beta-depleted transplantation in children. Preparation of the TCRbeta library used unique molecular identifiers. TCRdb reprocessed the PCR reads via MiXCR and lists one record per CDR3 protein. The sample shows roughly 400,000 distinct CDR3 sequences, about a fifth of them seen only once. This CDR3 is 15 amino acids long. V dropped 4 bases and J dropped 5; count of bases not matched to a gene: 8. Germline V lookup: CDR1 LNHNV, CDR2 YYDKDF (reference sequence).

The material was PBMCs from the stem cell graft donor, obtained from the stem cell graft. This chain joins TRBV15 and TRBJ1-2; 9 positions agree with TRBD1. This TCR was sampled from a human donor who donated a stem cell graft to a child with acute myeloid leukemia. Here the CDR3 DNA reads TGTGCCACCAGCACACCGGGACAGGGAAAGTATGGCTACACCTTC. It encodes CATSTPGQGKYGYTF.